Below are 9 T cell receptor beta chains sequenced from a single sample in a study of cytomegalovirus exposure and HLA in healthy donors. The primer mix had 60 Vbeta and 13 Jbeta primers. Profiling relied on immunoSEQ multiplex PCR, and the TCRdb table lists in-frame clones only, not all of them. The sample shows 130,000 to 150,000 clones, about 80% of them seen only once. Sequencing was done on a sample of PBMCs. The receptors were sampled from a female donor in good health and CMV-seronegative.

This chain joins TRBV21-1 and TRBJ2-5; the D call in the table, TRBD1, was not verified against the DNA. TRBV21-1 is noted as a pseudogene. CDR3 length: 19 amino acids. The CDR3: CASSKPGGHHILTQETQYF. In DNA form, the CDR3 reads TGTGCCAGCAGCAAACCAGGGGGCCACCACATACTCACACAAGAGACCCAGTACTTC.

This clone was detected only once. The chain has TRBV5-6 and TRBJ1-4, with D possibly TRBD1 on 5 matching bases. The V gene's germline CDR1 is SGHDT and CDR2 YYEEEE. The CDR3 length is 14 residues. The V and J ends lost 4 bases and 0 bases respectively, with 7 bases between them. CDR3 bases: TGTGCCAGCAGCCTAGGGGCAACTAATGAAAAACTGTTTTTT. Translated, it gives CASSLGATNEKLFF. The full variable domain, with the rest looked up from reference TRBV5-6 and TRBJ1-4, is DAGVTQSPTHLIKTRGQQVTLRCSPKSGHDTVSWYQQALGQGPQFIFQYYEEEERQRGNFPDRFSGHQFPNYSSELNVNALLLGDSALYLCASSLGATNEKLFFGSGTQLSVL.

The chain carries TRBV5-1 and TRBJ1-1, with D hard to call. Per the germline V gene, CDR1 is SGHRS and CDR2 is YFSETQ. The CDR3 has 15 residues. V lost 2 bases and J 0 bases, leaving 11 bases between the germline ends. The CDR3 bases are TGCGCCAGCAGCTTAAATCCGGGATTGAACACTGAAGCTTTCTTT. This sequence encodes CASSLNPGLNTEAFF. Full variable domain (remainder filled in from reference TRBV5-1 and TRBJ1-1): KAGVTQTPRYLIKTRGQQVTLSCSPISGHRSVSWYQQTPGQGLQFLFEYFSETQRNKGNFPGRFSGRQFSNSRSEMNVSTLELGDSALYLCASSLNPGLNTEAFFGQGTRLTVV.

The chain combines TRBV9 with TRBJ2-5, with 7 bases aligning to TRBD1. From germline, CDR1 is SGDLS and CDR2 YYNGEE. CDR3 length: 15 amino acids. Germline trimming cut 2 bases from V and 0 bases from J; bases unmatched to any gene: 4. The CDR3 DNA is TGTGCCAGCAGCGTGGGACAGACGTACCAAGAGACCCAGTACTTC. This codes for CASSVGQTYQETQYF.

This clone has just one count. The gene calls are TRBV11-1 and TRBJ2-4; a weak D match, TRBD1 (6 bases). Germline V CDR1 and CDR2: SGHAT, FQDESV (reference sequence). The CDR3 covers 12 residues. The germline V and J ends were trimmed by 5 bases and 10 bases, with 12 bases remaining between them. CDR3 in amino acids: CASSQDRSIQYF. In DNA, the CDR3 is TGTGCCAGCAGCCAGGACAGATCAATTCAGTACTTC.

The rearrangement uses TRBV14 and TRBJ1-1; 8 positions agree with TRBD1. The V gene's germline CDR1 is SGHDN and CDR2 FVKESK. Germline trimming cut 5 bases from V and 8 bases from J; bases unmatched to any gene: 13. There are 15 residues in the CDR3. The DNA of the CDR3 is TGTGCCAGCAGCACCCTTTTGACAGGGGACAGGGAAGCTTTCTTT. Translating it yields CASSTLLTGDREAFF.

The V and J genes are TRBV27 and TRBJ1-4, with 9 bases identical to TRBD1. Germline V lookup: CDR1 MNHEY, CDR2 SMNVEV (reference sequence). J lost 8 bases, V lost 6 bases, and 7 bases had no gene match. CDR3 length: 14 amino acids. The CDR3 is CASSPGTGREKLFF. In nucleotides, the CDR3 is TGTGCCAGCAGCCCCGGGACAGGGAGGGAAAAACTGTTTTTT.

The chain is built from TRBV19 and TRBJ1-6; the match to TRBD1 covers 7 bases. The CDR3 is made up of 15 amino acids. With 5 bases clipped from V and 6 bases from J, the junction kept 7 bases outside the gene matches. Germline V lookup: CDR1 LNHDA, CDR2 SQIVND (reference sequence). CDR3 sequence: CASSPPGQINSPLHF. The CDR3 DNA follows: TGTGCCAGTAGTCCCCCGGGACAGATTAATTCACCCCTCCACTTT. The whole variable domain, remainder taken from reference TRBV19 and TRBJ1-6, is DGGITQSPKYLFRKEGQNVTLSCEQNLNHDAMYWYRQDPGQGLRLIYYSQIVNDFQKGDIAEGYSVSREKKESFPLTVTSAQKNPTAFYLCASSPPGQINSPLHFGNGTRLTVT.

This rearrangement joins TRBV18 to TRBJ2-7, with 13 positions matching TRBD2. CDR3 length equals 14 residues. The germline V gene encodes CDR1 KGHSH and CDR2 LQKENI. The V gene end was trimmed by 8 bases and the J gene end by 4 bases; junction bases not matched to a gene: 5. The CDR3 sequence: CASQLAGGTYEQYF. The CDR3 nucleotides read TGTGCCAGCCAACTAGCGGGAGGGACTTACGAGCAGTACTTC.